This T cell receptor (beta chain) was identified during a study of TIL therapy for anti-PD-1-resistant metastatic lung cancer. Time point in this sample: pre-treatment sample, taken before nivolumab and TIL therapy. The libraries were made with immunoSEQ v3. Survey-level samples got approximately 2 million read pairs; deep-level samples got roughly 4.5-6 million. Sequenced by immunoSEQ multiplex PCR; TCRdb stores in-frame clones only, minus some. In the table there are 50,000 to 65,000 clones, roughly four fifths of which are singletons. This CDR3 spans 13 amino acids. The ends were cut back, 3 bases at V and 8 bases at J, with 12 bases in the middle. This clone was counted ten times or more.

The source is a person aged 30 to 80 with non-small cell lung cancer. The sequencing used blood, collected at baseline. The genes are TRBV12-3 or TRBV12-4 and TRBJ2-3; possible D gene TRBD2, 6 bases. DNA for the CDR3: TGTGCCAGCAGTTTTAGCGGATGGGGTACGCAGTATTTT. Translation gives CASSFSGWGTQYF.